This entry describes one T cell receptor beta chain. No antigen is known for it. Germline loops: CDR1 SGHRS, CDR2 YFSETQ. This CDR3 spans 15 amino acids. This record comes from a study of monozygotic twins with inflammatory bowel disease. Study observations and caveats: No difference in repertoire similarity was seen between concordant and discordant twins, possibly because power was limited.

Researchers used 3500 ng of total RNA for each TCR library. UMIs containing a 6-nucleotide sample barcode were added via template switching. Nested PCRs (about 17 and 10 cycles, two total) were applied to TCRalpha and TCRbeta cDNA. TCRdb reprocessed the 5' RACE reads and keeps a single row for each CDR3 protein, giving no DNA. This sample's table reports over 150,000 distinct CDR3 sequences. The chain employs TRBV5-1 and TRBJ1-6. Sequenced input: blood. The sequence came from a human donor with ulcerative colitis or Crohn's disease, or a healthy co-twin of an affected twin (not recorded which). The CDR3 loop reads CASSLAGGSNSPLHF.